This T cell receptor beta chain was sequenced in a study of blood T cell repertoires in COVID-19. Study overall: PBMCs, B-cell-depleted T cells, or T cells were the source of the cDNA or gDNA that made up the material.

The authors' processing: The authors estimated nucleated cell counts from reference gene primer amplification. Clones were read by immunoSEQ multiplex PCR, and TCRdb kept only the in-frame ones, dropping some. That table is the source of V, J and clone size, and D and trimming were worked out from the DNA. This sample has 100,000 to 150,000 clones, with approximately 90% found just once. Followed longitudinally, the Seattle patients had been enrolled during active infection. V shed 6 bases and J 5 bases; nucleotides not matched to a gene: 9. Germline V gives CDR1 MNHEY, CDR2 SVGAGI. The CDR3 length is 15 residues.

This sequence joins TRBV6-5 and TRBJ2-1, with 8 bases identical to TRBD2. This clonotype originated in a man between 60 and 75 years old with COVID-19, enrolled during active disease. Material for sequencing was peripheral blood. DNA for the CDR3: TGTGCCAGCAGACTCACGGGACTAGATAACAATGAGCAGTTCTTC. As protein: CASRLTGLDNNEQFF.